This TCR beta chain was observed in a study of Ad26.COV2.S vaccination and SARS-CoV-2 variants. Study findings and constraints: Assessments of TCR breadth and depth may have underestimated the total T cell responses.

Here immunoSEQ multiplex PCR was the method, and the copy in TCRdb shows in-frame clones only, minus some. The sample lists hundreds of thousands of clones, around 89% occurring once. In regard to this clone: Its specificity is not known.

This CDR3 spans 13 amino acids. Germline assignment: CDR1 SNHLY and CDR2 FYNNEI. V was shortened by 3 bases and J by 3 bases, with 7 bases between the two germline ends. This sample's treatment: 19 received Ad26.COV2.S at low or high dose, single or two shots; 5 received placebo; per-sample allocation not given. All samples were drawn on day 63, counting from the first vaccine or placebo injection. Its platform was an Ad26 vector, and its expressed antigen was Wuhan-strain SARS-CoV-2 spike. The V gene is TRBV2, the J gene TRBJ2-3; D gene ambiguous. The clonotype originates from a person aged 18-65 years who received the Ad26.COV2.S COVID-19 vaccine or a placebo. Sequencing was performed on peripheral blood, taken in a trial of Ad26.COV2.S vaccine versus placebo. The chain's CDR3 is CASSEATTDTQYF. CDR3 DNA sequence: TGTGCCAGCAGTGAGGCAACTACAGATACGCAGTATTTT.